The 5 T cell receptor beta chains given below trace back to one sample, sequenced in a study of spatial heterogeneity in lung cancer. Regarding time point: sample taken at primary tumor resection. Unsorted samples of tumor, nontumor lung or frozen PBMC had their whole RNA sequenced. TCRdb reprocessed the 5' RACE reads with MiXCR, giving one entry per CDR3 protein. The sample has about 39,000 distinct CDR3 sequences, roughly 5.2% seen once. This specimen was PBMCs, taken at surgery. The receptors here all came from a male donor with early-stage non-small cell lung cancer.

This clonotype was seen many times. This CDR3 reads CSATTTREGTQYF. The DNA for the CDR3 is TGCAGTGCGACTACCACTAGGGAAGGTACGCAGTATTTT. The chain recombines TRBV20-1 with TRBJ2-3, with D possibly matching TRBD2 (5 bases). Germline-derived CDR1 and CDR2 are DFQATT and SNEGSKA (reference sequence). The CDR3 extends over 13 amino acids. V was shortened by 6 bases and J by 8 bases, with 18 bases between the two germline ends.

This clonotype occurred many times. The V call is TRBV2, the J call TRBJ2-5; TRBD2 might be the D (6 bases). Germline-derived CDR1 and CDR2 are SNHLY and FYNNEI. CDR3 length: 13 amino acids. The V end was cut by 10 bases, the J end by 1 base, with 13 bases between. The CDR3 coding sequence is TGTGCCACAGTCCGGGACTCCCAAGAGACCCAGTACTTC. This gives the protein CATVRDSQETQYF.

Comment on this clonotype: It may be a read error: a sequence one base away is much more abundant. CDR3: CANSATRLADQETQYF. For the CDR3, the DNA is TGTGCCAACAGCGCGACGCGGCTAGCGGATCAAGAGACCCAGTACTTC. The J gene is TRBJ2-5, the V gene TRBV13; 7 bases are a match to TRBD2. The CDR3 spans 16 residues. Per the germline V gene, CDR1 is PRHDT and CDR2 is FYEKMQ (reference sequence).

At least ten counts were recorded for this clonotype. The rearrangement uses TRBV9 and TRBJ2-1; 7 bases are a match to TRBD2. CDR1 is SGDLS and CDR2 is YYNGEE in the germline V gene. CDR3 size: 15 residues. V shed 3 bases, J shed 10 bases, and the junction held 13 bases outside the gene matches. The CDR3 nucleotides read TGTGCCAGCAGCGAATCGGGGGGTGTTCAGTCGGAGCAGTTCTTC. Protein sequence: CASSESGGVQSEQFF.

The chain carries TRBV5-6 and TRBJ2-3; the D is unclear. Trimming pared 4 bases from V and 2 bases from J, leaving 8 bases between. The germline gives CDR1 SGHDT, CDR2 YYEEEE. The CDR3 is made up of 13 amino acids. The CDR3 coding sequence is TGTGCCAGCAGCCCGGGCAACACAGATACGCAGTATTTT. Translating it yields CASSPGNTDTQYF.